This T cell receptor (beta chain) is from a study of T-cell memory formation after mild COVID-19. The wider study: TCR clusters largely stayed donor specific. Overall study results and limits: Nothing confirmed that second-wave clones peaking on day 37 were specific for SARS-CoV-2.

This clonotype is medium-sized (0.01 to 0.1%). Antigen: not known. TCR alpha and TCR beta cDNA libraries with sample barcodes and UMIs came from 5'RACE using constant-segment primers. TCRdb ran MiXCR on the 5' RACE reads and lists one entry per CDR3 protein. The sample holds about 44,000 distinct CDR3 sequences, around 6.6% seen once. The TCR sequence derives from an adult who had mild COVID-19 (a few samples of this study predate the infection). Cell type and time point are not known. Material: PBMCs or a T cell subset sorted from them (not recorded which).

Here the CDR3 reads CSVAVVSYEQYF. In nucleotides, the CDR3 is TGCAGCGTTGCTGTGGTCTCCTACGAGCAGTACTTC. The chain has TRBV29-1 and TRBJ2-7, with unresolved D. CDR3 size: 12 residues. Trimming stripped 4 bases from V and 0 bases from J, with 7 bases between. The germline CDR1 and CDR2 sequences are SQVTM and ANQGSEA.